This T cell receptor beta chain emerged from a study of cytomegalovirus exposure and HLA in healthy donors. Study conclusions and caveats: Using a false discovery rate of 0.05, a later analysis showed that 16,951 TCR beta sequences were associated with HLA alleles.

In the case of this clone: Its target is not known.

PCR involved 60 Vbeta and 13 Jbeta primers. Clones were sequenced by immunoSEQ multiplex PCR, and TCRdb holds only the in-frame ones, with some missing. The sample shows approximately 100,000 clones, 76% of them seen only once. Germline CDR1 reads MNHNS; CDR2 reads SASEGT. The CDR3 consists of 14 residues. The germline V and J ends were trimmed by 3 bases and 4 bases, with 12 bases remaining between them. Sequenced input: PBMCs. This TCR derives from a woman aged 18-30 years in good health and CMV-seropositive. The V gene is TRBV6-1, the J gene TRBJ1-1; unclear D gene. CDR3 in DNA: TGTGCCAGCAGTGACCCGGGAAGGGCCACTGAAGCTTTCTTT. Translation gives CASSDPGRATEAFF.